The 20 T cell receptor beta chains below were found in one sample sequenced in a study of shared clonotypes between healthy human individuals (TCRdb year 2020). The library was made by the immunoSEQ multiplex PCR assay. Held by TCRdb, this immuneACCESS table contains in-frame sequences only and omits some clones. Under half of the omission traces to an unresolved V gene where checked; the cause of the rest is unknown. For this sample there are about 2 million clones; 85% to 95% appear just once. The top ten clones comprise 0.13% of the sample. Material: naive CD4+ T cells sorted from blood. The sample's cell subset or site label, decoded: CD45RA+ positively selected. These receptors came from a man in his late teens or twenties in good health.

The chain employs TRBV21-1 and TRBJ2-7. TRBV21-1 counts as a pseudogene. The CDR3 has 16 amino acids. The CDR3 sequence is CASSNPGALKRYEQYF. In nucleotides, the CDR3 is TGTGCCAGCAGCAATCCGGGGGCCCTCAAAAGGTACGAGCAGTACTTC.

The table lists this clone with a count of one. The chain has TRBV28 and TRBJ1-5; D unresolved. V was clipped by 6 bases and J by 2 bases, with 17 bases between them. CDR1 MDHEN and CDR2 SYDVKM come from the germline V gene. CDR3 size: 16 residues. The CDR3 loop is CASSSRLEPRNQPQHF. In DNA, the CDR3 is TGTGCCAGCAGCTCTAGACTCGAACCACGCAATCAGCCCCAGCATTTT.

The chain links TRBV6-1 to TRBJ1-2, with TRBD1 matching 9 bases. The CDR3 is 13 residues long. V dropped 8 bases and J dropped 8; count of bases not matched to a gene: 9. Germline V gene sequence: CDR1 MNHNS, CDR2 SASEGT. CDR3 in DNA: TGTGCCAGCTCATCGGACAGGGGTCACGGCTACACCTTC. The encoded protein is CASSSDRGHGYTF.

The chain combines TRBV28 with TRBJ2-3; D not certain. The CDR3 has 15 amino acids. Germline V CDR1 and CDR2: MDHEN, SYDVKM. V was pared by 7 bases and J by 1 base, with 15 bases between. The CDR3 spells CASNQMRQGTDTQYF. DNA of the CDR3: TGTGCCAGCAATCAAATGAGGCAGGGCACAGATACGCAGTATTTT.

This chain connects TRBV21-1 to TRBJ2-7; the tabulated D call, TRBD1, remains unverified against the DNA. TRBV21-1 is a documented pseudogene. CDR3 length: 16 residues. The CDR3 nucleotides read TGTGCCAGCAGCGCTGGGGACACCCGCCCCGCGCACGAGCAGTACTTC. Protein: CASSAGDTRPAHEQYF.

The chain joins TRBV19 to TRBJ1-2; unclear D gene. The CDR3 spans 14 residues. Trimming took 3 bases from V and 0 from J, leaving 8 bases between them. Germline V gives CDR1 LNHDA, CDR2 SQIVND (reference sequence). CDR3 sequence (DNA): TGTGCCAGTAGTATTTCGAGAGCTAACTATGGCTACACCTTC. Translation gives CASSISRANYGYTF.

This chain uses TRBV7-9 with TRBJ2-7, with D possibly TRBD2 on 6 matching bases. The CDR3 consists of 14 residues. Germline V gene lookup returns CDR1 SEHNR and CDR2 FQNEAQ (reference sequence). The germline V and J ends were trimmed by 1 base and 2 bases, with 9 bases remaining between them. The CDR3 region is CASSLGTTTYEQYF. The DNA of the CDR3 is TGTGCCAGCAGCTTAGGGACTACTACCTACGAGCAGTACTTC.

The V call is TRBV11-2, the J call TRBJ2-7, with D hard to call. V gave up 7 bases and J gave up 4 bases, with 8 bases separating them. CDR1 is SGHAT and CDR2 is FQNNGV in the germline V gene. CDR3 size: 11 residues. CDR3 loop: CASTRAYEQYF. The CDR3 DNA follows: TGTGCCAGCACACGGGCTTACGAGCAGTACTTC.

This CDR3 is CASSPSKGGYGYTF. CDR3 nucleotides: TGTGCCAGCTCACCATCAAAGGGAGGGTATGGCTACACCTTC. The J gene is TRBJ1-2, the V gene TRBV18; D gene unclear. V lost 2 bases and J lost 5, with 12 bases in between. Germline V gene data show CDR1 as KGHSH and CDR2 as LQKENI. This CDR3 is 14 amino acids long.

With respect to this clone: Other DNA sequences in the sample encode the same CDR3. This chain connects TRBV9 to TRBJ2-3, with 7 bases matching TRBD2. Looked up from germline, CDR1 is SGDLS and CDR2 is YYNGEE. Unmatched junction bases numbered 4, after V lost 3 bases and J lost 0 bases. CDR3 size: 15 residues. CDR3 nucleotides: TGTGCCAGCAGCGCTAGCGGAACTAGCACAGATACGCAGTATTTT. It is translated as CASSASGTSTDTQYF. The full variable domain, in which reference TRBV9 and TRBJ2-3 provide the parts outside the CDR3, is DSGVTQTPKHLITATGQRVTLRCSPRSGDLSVYWYQQSLDQGLQFLIQYYNGEERAKGNILERFSAQQFPDLHSELNLSSLELGDSALYFCASSASGTSTDTQYFGPGTRLTVL.

The chain joins TRBV30 to TRBJ2-5; no clear D. CDR1 and CDR2 from the germline V gene are GTSNPN and SVGIG (reference sequence). Trimming pared 2 bases from V and 5 bases from J, leaving 9 bases between. The CDR3 has 12 amino acids. The CDR3 nucleotides read TGTGCCTGGAGTTCAGTTTTGGAGACCCAGTACTTC. Protein sequence: CAWSSVLETQYF.

The rearrangement links TRBV27 to TRBJ2-5; D unresolved. From germline, CDR1 is MNHEY and CDR2 SMNVEV (reference sequence). With 4 bases removed from V and 2 bases from J, the gap between germline ends came to 5 bases. This CDR3 contains 12 residues. CDR3 residues: CASSWGQETQYF. Here the CDR3 DNA reads TGTGCCAGCAGTTGGGGTCAAGAGACCCAGTACTTC.

The chain carries TRBV7-2 and TRBJ1-6; 7 nucleotides align to TRBD1. The V gene's germline CDR1 is SGHTA and CDR2 FQGNSA. V trimming: 0 bases; J trimming: 10 bases; junction bases outside the gene matches: 9. CDR3 length: 16 residues. The DNA for the CDR3 is TGTGCCAGCAGCTTAGCAATGACAGGGACCAAATCACCCCTCCACTTT. Translated, it gives CASSLAMTGTKSPLHF.

V gene TRBV2 combines with J gene TRBJ1-1; 11 bases match TRBD1. The CDR3 totals 14 residues. Germline V gene sequence: CDR1 SNHLY, CDR2 FYNNEI. V dropped 7 bases and J dropped 3; count of bases not matched to a gene: 4. In DNA form, the CDR3 reads TGTGCCAGCACCTGGACAGGGGGCGACACTGAAGCTTTCTTT. Protein product: CASTWTGGDTEAFF.

V gene TRBV9 combines with J gene TRBJ1-5, with D maybe TRBD1 (6 bases). The V gene's germline CDR1 is SGDLS and CDR2 YYNGEE. The CDR3 has 15 residues. V dropped 0 bases and J dropped 5 bases, with 12 bases sitting between them. The CDR3 here is CASSVGGADDQPQHF. CDR3 coding DNA: TGTGCCAGCAGCGTAGGGGGGGCAGACGATCAGCCCCAGCATTTT.

The chain carries TRBV7-9 and TRBJ2-1; 13 bases agree with TRBD2. Germline CDR1 and CDR2: SEHNR and FQNEAQ (reference sequence). The CDR3 runs 17 residues. The J segment lost 7 bases and the V segment lost 4 bases, leaving 10 bases of the junction unmatched. CDR3: CASSSTSGRNVGNEQFF. Here the CDR3 DNA reads TGTGCCAGCAGCTCGACTAGCGGGAGGAATGTAGGTAATGAGCAGTTCTTC.

This rearrangement joins TRBV2 to TRBJ2-4; 8 bases are shared with TRBD1. The CDR3 runs to 11 residues. The junction had 4 bases not matched to a gene; V was cut back by 4 bases and J by 14 bases. Germline-derived CDR1 and CDR2 are SNHLY and FYNNEI. CDR3 DNA: TGTGCCAGCAGTGGGACAGGGCTAAAGTACTTC. This codes for CASSGTGLKYF.

The J gene is TRBJ1-4, the V gene TRBV10-3, with D uncertain. V was shortened by 3 bases and J by 3 bases, with 11 bases between the two germline ends. The CDR3 covers 15 residues. The germline V gene has CDR1 ENHRY and CDR2 SYGVKD. CDR3 sequence: CAISESRGANEKLFF. The CDR3 bases are TGTGCCATCAGTGAATCACGCGGGGCTAATGAAAAACTGTTTTTT.

CDR3 sequence reads: CASSPDGANEKLFF. The CDR3 DNA is TGTGCCAGCAGCCCCGACGGAGCAAATGAAAAACTGTTTTTT. J is TRBJ1-4 and V is TRBV7-2, with D unclear. In germline, CDR1 is SGHTA, CDR2 FQGNSA. Trimming removed 5 bases from V and 5 bases from J, with 12 bases in between. The CDR3 has 14 amino acids.

The V gene is TRBV2, the J gene TRBJ1-3, with D possibly TRBD1 on 6 matching bases. V was shortened by 5 bases and J by 2 bases, with 10 bases between the two germline ends. Looked up from germline, CDR1 is SNHLY and CDR2 is FYNNEI. This CDR3 is built from 14 residues. CDR3 protein: CASSPQGAGNTIYF. The DNA of the CDR3 is TGTGCCAGCAGTCCACAGGGTGCTGGAAACACCATATATTTT.